The T cell receptor (beta chain) described here comes from a study of blood T cell repertoires in COVID-19. The overall study: Both acute and convalescent COVID-19 samples were obtained from the United States, Italy and Spain.

Per the authors' pipeline: From reference gene primer amplification, estimates of nucleated cell counts were derived. Produced via immunoSEQ multiplex PCR; TCRdb's table is partial and in-frame only. From that table come the V and J calls and clone size; the DNA was used to work out D and trimming. Here the sample spans about 210,000 clones, roughly 89% being singletons. Participants were placed into cohorts based on the clinical history they reported. The sample taken for sequencing was PBMCs or T cells enriched from blood (not recorded which). The receptor comes from a young man with acute COVID-19.

The CDR3 sequence is CASGRDWNYGYTF. The CDR3 nucleotides read TGTGCCAGCGGGAGGGATTGGAACTATGGCTACACCTTC. This chain links TRBV2 with TRBJ1-2, with D unresolved. Germline V lookup: CDR1 SNHLY, CDR2 FYNNEI. V lost 8 bases to trimming and J lost 2 bases, with 12 bases between them. The CDR3 has 13 residues.